This TCR beta chain derives from a study of a mutant IDH1 vaccine in newly diagnosed glioma. Noted time point: week 23, last vaccination. Mutant IDH1 20-mer peptide, at 300 ug, made up each vaccine dose, with topical imiquimod. V lost 7 bases and J 1 base, leaving 14 bases between the germline ends. This CDR3 region has 14 residues. The germline gives CDR1 SGHRS, CDR2 YFSETQ. Here immunoSEQ multiplex PCR was the method, and the copy in TCRdb shows in-frame clones only, minus some. The sample yields 77,000 or so clones, around 83% seen once. This clone has more than one count but fewer than ten. Its target is unknown.

The V gene is TRBV5-1, the J gene TRBJ1-1; D may be TRBD1 (5 bases). The origin of this receptor is a woman in her forties or fifties with glioma. Sequenced here: PBMCs, sampled from a glioma patient whose treatment included an IDH1 peptide vaccine. The chain's CDR3 is CASVPGPSNTEAFF. The CDR3 nucleotides read TGCGCCAGCGTCCCGGGACCCTCGAACACTGAAGCTTTCTTT.